What follows are 22 T cell receptor beta chains derived from one specimen sequenced in a study of cytomegalovirus exposure and HLA in healthy donors. Here immunoSEQ multiplex PCR was the method, and the copy in TCRdb shows in-frame clones only, minus some. This sample yields 160,000 or so clones, of which 87% are seen a single time; roughly 1.3% belongs to the top ten. Sequencing used PBMCs. These receptors came from a woman aged 25 to 39 in good health and CMV-seronegative.

V and J are TRBV6-6 and TRBJ1-4; D may be TRBD1 (5 bases). Germline CDR1 and CDR2: MNHNY and SVGAGI (reference sequence). The length of the CDR3 is 16 residues. Trimming shortened V by 3 bases and J by 3 bases, and 14 bases separated the two germline ends. CDR3 coding DNA: TGTGCCAGCAGTTATGAGGTCGGAGGGGCTAATGAAAAACTGTTTTTT. Amino acids: CASSYEVGGANEKLFF.

This rearrangement joins TRBV14 to TRBJ1-1; 7 nucleotides line up with TRBD1. CDR3 length equals 14 residues. The ends lost 5 bases at V and 8 bases at J; junction bases unmatched: 11. Germline values: CDR1 SGHDN, CDR2 FVKESK. CDR3 sequence: CASSGTVSSSEAFF. The CDR3 region has the DNA TGTGCCAGCAGCGGGACAGTCTCTTCCTCAGAAGCTTTCTTT.

The J gene is TRBJ1-4, the V gene TRBV7-9; a possible D gene is TRBD1 (5 bases). Trimming left V 4 bases short and J 3 bases short, with 12 bases between. CDR3 size: 15 residues. Germline-derived CDR1 and CDR2 are SEHNR and FQNEAQ (reference sequence). CDR3 DNA sequence: TGTGCCAGCAGCTCCCGGGGGGGTGCTAATGAAAAACTGTTTTTT. This sequence encodes CASSSRGGANEKLFF.

This sequence joins TRBV19 and TRBJ1-6; D not resolved. The V gene's germline CDR1 is LNHDA and CDR2 SQIVND (reference sequence). Trimming stripped 0 bases from V and 2 bases from J, with 5 bases between. The CDR3 has 15 residues. CDR3 coding DNA: TGTGCCAGTAGTATAGAAAGAGCCTATAATTCACCCCTCCACTTT. The encoded protein is CASSIERAYNSPLHF. The full variable domain, with the rest looked up from reference TRBV19 and TRBJ1-6, is DGGITQSPKYLFRKEGQNVTLSCEQNLNHDAMYWYRQDPGQGLRLIYYSQIVNDFQKGDIAEGYSVSREKKESFPLTVTSAQKNPTAFYLCASSIERAYNSPLHFGNGTRLTVT.

This sequence joins TRBV29-1 and TRBJ1-2; D might be TRBD1 (5 bases). The CDR3 contains 14 residues. With 4 bases removed from V and 2 bases from J, the gap between germline ends came to 14 bases. Germline V CDR1 and CDR2: SQVTM, ANQGSEA. The CDR3 loop reads CSVASRDANYGYTF. The CDR3 DNA reads TGCAGCGTTGCCAGCAGGGATGCGAACTATGGCTACACCTTC.

This rearrangement joins TRBV4-1 to TRBJ2-3; TRBD2 agrees at 10 bases. With 3 bases clipped from V and 14 bases from J, the junction kept 11 bases outside the gene matches. There are 14 residues in the CDR3. CDR1 and CDR2 from the germline V gene are MGHRA and YSYEKL. The CDR3 DNA reads TGCGCCAGCAGCCAGGAGCCAGCGGGGGGGCGGGCGTATTTT. Translation: CASSQEPAGGRAYF.

The chain uses TRBV19 and TRBJ1-3, with D possibly TRBD1 on 6 matching bases. The germline CDR1 and CDR2 sequences are LNHDA and SQIVND (reference sequence). Trimming took off 8 bases at V and 3 bases at J, with 11 bases between the two ends. This CDR3 contains 13 residues. The CDR3 sequence is CASGGFGGNTIYF. In nucleotides, the CDR3 is TGTGCCAGTGGGGGCTTTGGTGGAAACACCATATATTTT. Variable domain in full (rest from reference TRBV19 and TRBJ1-3): DGGITQSPKYLFRKEGQNVTLSCEQNLNHDAMYWYRQDPGQGLRLIYYSQIVNDFQKGDIAEGYSVSREKKESFPLTVTSAQKNPTAFYLCASGGFGGNTIYFGEGSWLTVV.

The genes are TRBV19 and TRBJ2-2; maybe TRBD2 (5 bases). This CDR3 spans 13 amino acids. V lost 7 bases, J lost 7 bases, and 13 bases lay in between. Germline V gives CDR1 LNHDA, CDR2 SQIVND (reference sequence). The CDR3 bases are TGTGCCAGTACCCTAACCGCGGGCGGGGAGCTGTTTTTT. This encodes CASTLTAGGELFF.

The J gene is TRBJ1-2, the V gene TRBV19, with 11 bases that match TRBD1. Germline CDR1 and CDR2: LNHDA and SQIVND (reference sequence). The CDR3 length is 17 residues. With V trimmed by 0 bases and J by 5 bases, 8 bases remained unmatched. This chain's CDR3 is CASSIDRRGTGGYGYTF. Written as DNA, the CDR3 is TGTGCCAGTAGTATAGATCGTCGCGGGACAGGGGGATATGGCTACACCTTC.

The chain uses TRBV20-1 and TRBJ2-7; D is unclear. Trimming stripped 2 bases from V and 3 bases from J, with 5 bases between. This CDR3 comprises 11 residues. The germline gives CDR1 DFQATT, CDR2 SNEGSKA (reference sequence). CDR3 residues: CSARNNYEQYF. As DNA, the CDR3 is TGCAGTGCTAGAAATAACTACGAGCAGTACTTC.

V and J are TRBV5-6 and TRBJ1-1; 9 nucleotides align to TRBD1. The CDR3 spans 18 residues. From germline, CDR1 is SGHDT and CDR2 YYEEEE. The junction had 13 bases not matched to a gene; V was cut back by 4 bases and J by 0 bases. The CDR3 protein is CASSPPQGAPIMNTEAFF. The CDR3 DNA follows: TGTGCCAGCAGCCCACCACAGGGGGCGCCGATAATGAACACTGAAGCTTTCTTT. Combining the CDR3 with reference TRBV5-6 and TRBJ1-1 gives the whole variable domain DAGVTQSPTHLIKTRGQQVTLRCSPKSGHDTVSWYQQALGQGPQFIFQYYEEEERQRGNFPDRFSGHQFPNYSSELNVNALLLGDSALYLCASSPPQGAPIMNTEAFFGQGTRLTVV.

This rearrangement joins TRBV19 to TRBJ2-2; TRBD1 matches at 10 bases. V lost 4 bases and J lost 1; bases outside the gene matches: 6. Germline CDR1 and CDR2: LNHDA and SQIVND (reference sequence). The CDR3 runs to 17 residues. The CDR3 nucleotides are TGTGCCAGTAGTAGCTCCGGGACAGGGGTGAACACCGGGGAGCTGTTTTTT. Translated, it gives CASSSSGTGVNTGELFF.

The genes are TRBV2 and TRBJ2-7; no firm D call. CDR1 is SNHLY and CDR2 is FYNNEI in the germline V gene. The CDR3 runs to 13 residues. Trimming removed 5 bases from V and 3 bases from J, with 11 bases in between. CDR3 amino acids: CASSPSTVYEQYF. CDR3 nucleotide sequence: TGTGCCAGCAGTCCCTCCACAGTCTACGAGCAGTACTTC. Based on the CDR3 plus reference TRBV2 and TRBJ2-7, the full variable domain is EPEVTQTPSHQVTQMGQEVILRCVPISNHLYFYWYRQILGQKVEFLVSFYNNEISEKSEIFDDQFSVERPDGSNFTLKIRSTKLEDSAMYFCASSPSTVYEQYFGPGTRLTVT.

The chain joins TRBV5-1 to TRBJ1-1; TRBD1 aligns across 7 bases. The CDR3 has 18 residues. The junction had 15 bases not matched to a gene; V was cut back by 3 bases and J by 1 base. Germline assignment: CDR1 SGHRS and CDR2 YFSETQ. The CDR3 loop is CASSWETGALYPNTEAFF. The CDR3 region has the DNA TGCGCCAGCAGCTGGGAAACAGGGGCGCTGTACCCGAACACTGAAGCTTTCTTT.

The rearrangement joins TRBV11-3 to TRBJ2-5; no clear D. The CDR3 covers 14 residues. The germline V gene has CDR1 SGHNT and CDR2 YENEEA. Between the trimmed V and J ends, which lost 1 base and 0 bases, there was a span of 6 bases. This CDR3 is CASSLAPDQETQYF. In nucleotides, the CDR3 is TGTGCCAGCAGCTTAGCTCCGGACCAAGAGACCCAGTACTTC.

This clone occurred once. The chain employs TRBV4-3 and TRBJ1-2; TRBD1 agrees at 7 bases. V trimming: 4 bases; J trimming: 0 bases; junction bases outside the gene matches: 20. This CDR3 has 20 amino acids. Germline CDR1 and CDR2: LGHNA and YSLEER. For the CDR3, the DNA is TGCGCCAGCAGCCGCTGGTTGGGACAGCGAGAGAGTGGAGCTAACTATGGCTACACCTTC. This codes for CASSRWLGQRESGANYGYTF.

This clone was picked up one time. The rearrangement joins TRBV5-1 to TRBJ2-7; TRBD2 aligns across 7 bases. Germline V gives CDR1 SGHRS, CDR2 YFSETQ. This CDR3 comprises 15 residues. The V and J ends lost 2 bases and 4 bases, in that order; junction bases with no gene match: 9. The CDR3 sequence is CASSLTGLTPYEQYF. CDR3 DNA sequence: TGCGCCAGCAGCTTAACGGGACTAACCCCGTACGAGCAGTACTTC. Full variable domain (outside the CDR3, taken from reference TRBV5-1 and TRBJ2-7): KAGVTQTPRYLIKTRGQQVTLSCSPISGHRSVSWYQQTPGQGLQFLFEYFSETQRNKGNFPGRFSGRQFSNSRSEMNVSTLELGDSALYLCASSLTGLTPYEQYFGPGTRLTVT.

This sequence joins TRBV7-9 and TRBJ2-5, with a possible D match to TRBD2 (5 bases). The ends were cut back, 1 base at V and 5 bases at J, with 8 bases in the middle. Per germline, CDR1 SEHNR and CDR2 FQNEAQ (reference sequence). The CDR3 is 13 amino acids. The CDR3 is CASSLDWRETQYF. Written as DNA, the CDR3 is TGTGCCAGCAGCTTAGATTGGAGGGAGACCCAGTACTTC. The variable domain in full, with the rest retrieved from reference TRBV7-9 and TRBJ2-5, is DTGVSQNPRHKITKRGQNVTFRCDPISEHNRLYWYRQTLGQGPEFLTYFQNEAQLEKSRLLSDRFSAERPKGSFSTLEIQRTEQGDSAMYLCASSLDWRETQYFGPGTRLLVL.

The rearrangement links TRBV6-1 to TRBJ1-2, with D possibly matching TRBD1 (5 bases). V lost 7 bases and J 5 bases, leaving 17 bases between the germline ends. Germline V gene lookup returns CDR1 MNHNS and CDR2 SASEGT. The CDR3 is 14 amino acids. CDR3 in amino acids: CASNPRGRDYGYTF. CDR3 coding DNA: TGTGCCAGCAACCCCCGGGGGAGGGATTATGGCTACACCTTC.

The chain uses TRBV6-5 and TRBJ2-5; 7 bases match TRBD2. The CDR3 consists of 14 residues. Germline CDR1 reads MNHEY; CDR2 reads SVGAGI. With 8 bases clipped from V and 1 base from J, the junction kept 7 bases outside the gene matches. CDR3 amino acids: CASAAIAGQETQYF. DNA for the CDR3: TGTGCCAGCGCAGCTATAGCGGGCCAAGAGACCCAGTACTTC.

The chain links TRBV19 to TRBJ2-1; perhaps TRBD2 as D (7 bases). The germline V and J ends were trimmed by 7 bases and 6 bases, with 19 bases remaining between them. CDR1 is LNHDA and CDR2 is SQIVND in the germline V gene (reference sequence). The CDR3 consists of 15 residues. The CDR3 protein is CASTAAGARSNEQFF. The CDR3 nucleotides are TGTGCCAGTACCGCGGCGGGGGCGCGAAGCAATGAGCAGTTCTTC.

The rearrangement joins TRBV4-1 to TRBJ2-7; D gene ambiguous. In germline, CDR1 is MGHRA, CDR2 YSYEKL. Trimming took off 6 bases at V and 0 bases at J, with 12 bases between the two ends. The CDR3 is 14 residues long. The CDR3 reads CASSRDTRSYEQYF. The DNA for the CDR3 is TGCGCCAGCAGTCGAGACACCCGCTCCTACGAGCAGTACTTC.